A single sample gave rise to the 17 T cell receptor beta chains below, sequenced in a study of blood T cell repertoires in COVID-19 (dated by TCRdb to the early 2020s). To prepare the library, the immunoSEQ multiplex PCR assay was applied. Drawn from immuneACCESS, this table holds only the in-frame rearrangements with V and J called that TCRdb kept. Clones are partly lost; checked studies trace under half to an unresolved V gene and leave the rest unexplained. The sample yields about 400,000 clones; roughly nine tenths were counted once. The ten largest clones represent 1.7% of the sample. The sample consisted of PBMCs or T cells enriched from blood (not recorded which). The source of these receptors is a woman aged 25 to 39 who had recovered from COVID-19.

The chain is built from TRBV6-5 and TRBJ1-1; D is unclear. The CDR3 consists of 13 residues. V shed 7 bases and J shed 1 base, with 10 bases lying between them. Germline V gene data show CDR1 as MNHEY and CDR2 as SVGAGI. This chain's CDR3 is CASTRQKNTEAFF. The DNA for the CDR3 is TGTGCCAGCACCCGACAAAAGAACACTGAAGCTTTCTTT.

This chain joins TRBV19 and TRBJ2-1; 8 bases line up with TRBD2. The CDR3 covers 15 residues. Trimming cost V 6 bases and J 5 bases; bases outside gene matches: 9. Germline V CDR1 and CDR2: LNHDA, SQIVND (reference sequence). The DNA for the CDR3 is TGTGCCAGTAGCCGATTCCCGGGAGGGGACAATGAGCAGTTCTTC. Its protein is CASSRFPGGDNEQFF.

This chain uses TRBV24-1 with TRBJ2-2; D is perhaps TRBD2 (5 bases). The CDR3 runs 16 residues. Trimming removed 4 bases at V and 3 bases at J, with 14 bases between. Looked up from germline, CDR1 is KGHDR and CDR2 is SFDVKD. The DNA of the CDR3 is TGTGCCACCAGTGAATTAGCGCATTCGGACACCGGGGAGCTGTTTTTT. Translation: CATSELAHSDTGELFF.

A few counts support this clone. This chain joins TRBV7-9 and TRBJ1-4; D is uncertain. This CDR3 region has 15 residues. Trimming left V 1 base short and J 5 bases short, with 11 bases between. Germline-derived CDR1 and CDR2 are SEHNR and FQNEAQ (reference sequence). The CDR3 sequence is CASSLEAAGNEKLFF. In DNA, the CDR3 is TGTGCCAGCAGCTTAGAGGCGGCGGGGAATGAAAAACTGTTTTTT.

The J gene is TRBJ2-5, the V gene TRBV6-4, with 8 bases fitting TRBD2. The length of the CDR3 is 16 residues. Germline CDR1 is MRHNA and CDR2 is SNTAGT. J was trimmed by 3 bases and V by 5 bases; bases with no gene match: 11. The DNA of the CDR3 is TGTGCCAGCAGTTCCCCCCAGCGGGGGAGGGAAGAGACCCAGTACTTC. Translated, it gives CASSSPQRGREETQYF.

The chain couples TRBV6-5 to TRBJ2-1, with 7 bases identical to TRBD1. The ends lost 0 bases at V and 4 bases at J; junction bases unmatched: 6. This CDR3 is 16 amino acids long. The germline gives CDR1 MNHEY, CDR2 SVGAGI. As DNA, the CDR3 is TGTGCCAGCAGTTACTCGAAAACAGGGGATTACAATGAGCAGTTCTTC. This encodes CASSYSKTGDYNEQFF.

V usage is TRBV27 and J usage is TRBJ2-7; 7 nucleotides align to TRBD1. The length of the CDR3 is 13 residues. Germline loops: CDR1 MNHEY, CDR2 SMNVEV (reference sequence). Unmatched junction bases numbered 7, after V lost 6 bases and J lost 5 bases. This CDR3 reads CASSKDRVHEQYF. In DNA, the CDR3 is TGTGCCAGCAGCAAAGACAGGGTCCACGAGCAGTACTTC.

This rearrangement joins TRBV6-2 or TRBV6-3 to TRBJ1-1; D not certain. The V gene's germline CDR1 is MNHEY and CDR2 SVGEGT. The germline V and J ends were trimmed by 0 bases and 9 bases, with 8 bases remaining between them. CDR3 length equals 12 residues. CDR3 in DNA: TGTGCCAGCAGTTACTCCAGCAGGAAAGCTTTCTTT. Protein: CASSYSSRKAFF.

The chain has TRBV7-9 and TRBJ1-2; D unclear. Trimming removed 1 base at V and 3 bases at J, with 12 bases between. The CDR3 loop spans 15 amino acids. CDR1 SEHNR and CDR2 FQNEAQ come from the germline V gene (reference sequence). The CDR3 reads CASSLDPRRDYGYTF. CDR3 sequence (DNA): TGTGCCAGCAGCTTAGATCCCCGGCGGGACTATGGCTACACCTTC.

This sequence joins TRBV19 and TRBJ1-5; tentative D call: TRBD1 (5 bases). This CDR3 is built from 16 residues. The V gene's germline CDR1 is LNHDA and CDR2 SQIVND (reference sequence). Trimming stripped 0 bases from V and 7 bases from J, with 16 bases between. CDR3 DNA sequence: TGTGCCAGTAGTATAGACGCCGGTACAGGCCCCCAGCCCCAGCATTTT. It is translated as CASSIDAGTGPQPQHF.

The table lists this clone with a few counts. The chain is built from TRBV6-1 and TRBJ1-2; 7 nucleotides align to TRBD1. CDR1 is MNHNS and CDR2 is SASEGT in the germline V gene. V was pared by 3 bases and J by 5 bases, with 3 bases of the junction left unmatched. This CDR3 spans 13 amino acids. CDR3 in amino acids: CASSEAGGYGYTF. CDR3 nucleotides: TGTGCCAGCAGTGAGGCAGGGGGGTATGGCTACACCTTC.

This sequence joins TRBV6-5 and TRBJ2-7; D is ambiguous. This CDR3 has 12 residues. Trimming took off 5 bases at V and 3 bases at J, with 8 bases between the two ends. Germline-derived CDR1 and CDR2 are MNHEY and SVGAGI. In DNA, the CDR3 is TGTGCCAGCAGTCCCCTCAGCTACGAGCAGTACTTC. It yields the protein CASSPLSYEQYF.

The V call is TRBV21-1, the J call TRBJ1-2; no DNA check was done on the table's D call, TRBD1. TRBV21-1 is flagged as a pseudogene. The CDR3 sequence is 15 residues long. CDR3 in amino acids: CASSTPGQGNYGYTF. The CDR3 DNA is TGTGCCAGCAGCACACCCGGACAGGGAAACTATGGCTACACCTTC.

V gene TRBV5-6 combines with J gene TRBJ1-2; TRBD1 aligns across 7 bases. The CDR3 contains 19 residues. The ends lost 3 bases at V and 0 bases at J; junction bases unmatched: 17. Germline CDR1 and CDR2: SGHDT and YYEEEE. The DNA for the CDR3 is TGTGCCAGCAGCTCGAAACCCGGGACAGCACTTCCCGCTAACTATGGCTACACCTTC. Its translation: CASSSKPGTALPANYGYTF.

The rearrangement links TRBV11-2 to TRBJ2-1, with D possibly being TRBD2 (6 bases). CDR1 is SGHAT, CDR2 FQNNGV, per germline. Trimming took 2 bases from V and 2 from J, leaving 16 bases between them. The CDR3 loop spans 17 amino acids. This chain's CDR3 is CASSLIPRTTTYNEQFF. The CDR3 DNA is TGTGCCAGCAGCTTAATACCCAGGACTACCACCTACAATGAGCAGTTCTTC.

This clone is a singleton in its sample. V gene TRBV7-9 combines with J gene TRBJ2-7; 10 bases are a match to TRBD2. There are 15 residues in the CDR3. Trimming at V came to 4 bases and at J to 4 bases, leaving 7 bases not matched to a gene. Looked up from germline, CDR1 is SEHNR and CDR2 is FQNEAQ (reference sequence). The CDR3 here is CASSSQEREGYEQYF. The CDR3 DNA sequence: TGTGCCAGCAGCTCCCAGGAGCGGGAGGGTTACGAGCAGTACTTC.

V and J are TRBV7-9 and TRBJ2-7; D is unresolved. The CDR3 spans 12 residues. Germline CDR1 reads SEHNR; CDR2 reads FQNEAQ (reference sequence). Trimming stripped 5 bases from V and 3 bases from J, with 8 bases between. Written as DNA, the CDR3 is TGTGCCAGCAGCCAAACTGGCTACGAGCAGTACTTC. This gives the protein CASSQTGYEQYF.